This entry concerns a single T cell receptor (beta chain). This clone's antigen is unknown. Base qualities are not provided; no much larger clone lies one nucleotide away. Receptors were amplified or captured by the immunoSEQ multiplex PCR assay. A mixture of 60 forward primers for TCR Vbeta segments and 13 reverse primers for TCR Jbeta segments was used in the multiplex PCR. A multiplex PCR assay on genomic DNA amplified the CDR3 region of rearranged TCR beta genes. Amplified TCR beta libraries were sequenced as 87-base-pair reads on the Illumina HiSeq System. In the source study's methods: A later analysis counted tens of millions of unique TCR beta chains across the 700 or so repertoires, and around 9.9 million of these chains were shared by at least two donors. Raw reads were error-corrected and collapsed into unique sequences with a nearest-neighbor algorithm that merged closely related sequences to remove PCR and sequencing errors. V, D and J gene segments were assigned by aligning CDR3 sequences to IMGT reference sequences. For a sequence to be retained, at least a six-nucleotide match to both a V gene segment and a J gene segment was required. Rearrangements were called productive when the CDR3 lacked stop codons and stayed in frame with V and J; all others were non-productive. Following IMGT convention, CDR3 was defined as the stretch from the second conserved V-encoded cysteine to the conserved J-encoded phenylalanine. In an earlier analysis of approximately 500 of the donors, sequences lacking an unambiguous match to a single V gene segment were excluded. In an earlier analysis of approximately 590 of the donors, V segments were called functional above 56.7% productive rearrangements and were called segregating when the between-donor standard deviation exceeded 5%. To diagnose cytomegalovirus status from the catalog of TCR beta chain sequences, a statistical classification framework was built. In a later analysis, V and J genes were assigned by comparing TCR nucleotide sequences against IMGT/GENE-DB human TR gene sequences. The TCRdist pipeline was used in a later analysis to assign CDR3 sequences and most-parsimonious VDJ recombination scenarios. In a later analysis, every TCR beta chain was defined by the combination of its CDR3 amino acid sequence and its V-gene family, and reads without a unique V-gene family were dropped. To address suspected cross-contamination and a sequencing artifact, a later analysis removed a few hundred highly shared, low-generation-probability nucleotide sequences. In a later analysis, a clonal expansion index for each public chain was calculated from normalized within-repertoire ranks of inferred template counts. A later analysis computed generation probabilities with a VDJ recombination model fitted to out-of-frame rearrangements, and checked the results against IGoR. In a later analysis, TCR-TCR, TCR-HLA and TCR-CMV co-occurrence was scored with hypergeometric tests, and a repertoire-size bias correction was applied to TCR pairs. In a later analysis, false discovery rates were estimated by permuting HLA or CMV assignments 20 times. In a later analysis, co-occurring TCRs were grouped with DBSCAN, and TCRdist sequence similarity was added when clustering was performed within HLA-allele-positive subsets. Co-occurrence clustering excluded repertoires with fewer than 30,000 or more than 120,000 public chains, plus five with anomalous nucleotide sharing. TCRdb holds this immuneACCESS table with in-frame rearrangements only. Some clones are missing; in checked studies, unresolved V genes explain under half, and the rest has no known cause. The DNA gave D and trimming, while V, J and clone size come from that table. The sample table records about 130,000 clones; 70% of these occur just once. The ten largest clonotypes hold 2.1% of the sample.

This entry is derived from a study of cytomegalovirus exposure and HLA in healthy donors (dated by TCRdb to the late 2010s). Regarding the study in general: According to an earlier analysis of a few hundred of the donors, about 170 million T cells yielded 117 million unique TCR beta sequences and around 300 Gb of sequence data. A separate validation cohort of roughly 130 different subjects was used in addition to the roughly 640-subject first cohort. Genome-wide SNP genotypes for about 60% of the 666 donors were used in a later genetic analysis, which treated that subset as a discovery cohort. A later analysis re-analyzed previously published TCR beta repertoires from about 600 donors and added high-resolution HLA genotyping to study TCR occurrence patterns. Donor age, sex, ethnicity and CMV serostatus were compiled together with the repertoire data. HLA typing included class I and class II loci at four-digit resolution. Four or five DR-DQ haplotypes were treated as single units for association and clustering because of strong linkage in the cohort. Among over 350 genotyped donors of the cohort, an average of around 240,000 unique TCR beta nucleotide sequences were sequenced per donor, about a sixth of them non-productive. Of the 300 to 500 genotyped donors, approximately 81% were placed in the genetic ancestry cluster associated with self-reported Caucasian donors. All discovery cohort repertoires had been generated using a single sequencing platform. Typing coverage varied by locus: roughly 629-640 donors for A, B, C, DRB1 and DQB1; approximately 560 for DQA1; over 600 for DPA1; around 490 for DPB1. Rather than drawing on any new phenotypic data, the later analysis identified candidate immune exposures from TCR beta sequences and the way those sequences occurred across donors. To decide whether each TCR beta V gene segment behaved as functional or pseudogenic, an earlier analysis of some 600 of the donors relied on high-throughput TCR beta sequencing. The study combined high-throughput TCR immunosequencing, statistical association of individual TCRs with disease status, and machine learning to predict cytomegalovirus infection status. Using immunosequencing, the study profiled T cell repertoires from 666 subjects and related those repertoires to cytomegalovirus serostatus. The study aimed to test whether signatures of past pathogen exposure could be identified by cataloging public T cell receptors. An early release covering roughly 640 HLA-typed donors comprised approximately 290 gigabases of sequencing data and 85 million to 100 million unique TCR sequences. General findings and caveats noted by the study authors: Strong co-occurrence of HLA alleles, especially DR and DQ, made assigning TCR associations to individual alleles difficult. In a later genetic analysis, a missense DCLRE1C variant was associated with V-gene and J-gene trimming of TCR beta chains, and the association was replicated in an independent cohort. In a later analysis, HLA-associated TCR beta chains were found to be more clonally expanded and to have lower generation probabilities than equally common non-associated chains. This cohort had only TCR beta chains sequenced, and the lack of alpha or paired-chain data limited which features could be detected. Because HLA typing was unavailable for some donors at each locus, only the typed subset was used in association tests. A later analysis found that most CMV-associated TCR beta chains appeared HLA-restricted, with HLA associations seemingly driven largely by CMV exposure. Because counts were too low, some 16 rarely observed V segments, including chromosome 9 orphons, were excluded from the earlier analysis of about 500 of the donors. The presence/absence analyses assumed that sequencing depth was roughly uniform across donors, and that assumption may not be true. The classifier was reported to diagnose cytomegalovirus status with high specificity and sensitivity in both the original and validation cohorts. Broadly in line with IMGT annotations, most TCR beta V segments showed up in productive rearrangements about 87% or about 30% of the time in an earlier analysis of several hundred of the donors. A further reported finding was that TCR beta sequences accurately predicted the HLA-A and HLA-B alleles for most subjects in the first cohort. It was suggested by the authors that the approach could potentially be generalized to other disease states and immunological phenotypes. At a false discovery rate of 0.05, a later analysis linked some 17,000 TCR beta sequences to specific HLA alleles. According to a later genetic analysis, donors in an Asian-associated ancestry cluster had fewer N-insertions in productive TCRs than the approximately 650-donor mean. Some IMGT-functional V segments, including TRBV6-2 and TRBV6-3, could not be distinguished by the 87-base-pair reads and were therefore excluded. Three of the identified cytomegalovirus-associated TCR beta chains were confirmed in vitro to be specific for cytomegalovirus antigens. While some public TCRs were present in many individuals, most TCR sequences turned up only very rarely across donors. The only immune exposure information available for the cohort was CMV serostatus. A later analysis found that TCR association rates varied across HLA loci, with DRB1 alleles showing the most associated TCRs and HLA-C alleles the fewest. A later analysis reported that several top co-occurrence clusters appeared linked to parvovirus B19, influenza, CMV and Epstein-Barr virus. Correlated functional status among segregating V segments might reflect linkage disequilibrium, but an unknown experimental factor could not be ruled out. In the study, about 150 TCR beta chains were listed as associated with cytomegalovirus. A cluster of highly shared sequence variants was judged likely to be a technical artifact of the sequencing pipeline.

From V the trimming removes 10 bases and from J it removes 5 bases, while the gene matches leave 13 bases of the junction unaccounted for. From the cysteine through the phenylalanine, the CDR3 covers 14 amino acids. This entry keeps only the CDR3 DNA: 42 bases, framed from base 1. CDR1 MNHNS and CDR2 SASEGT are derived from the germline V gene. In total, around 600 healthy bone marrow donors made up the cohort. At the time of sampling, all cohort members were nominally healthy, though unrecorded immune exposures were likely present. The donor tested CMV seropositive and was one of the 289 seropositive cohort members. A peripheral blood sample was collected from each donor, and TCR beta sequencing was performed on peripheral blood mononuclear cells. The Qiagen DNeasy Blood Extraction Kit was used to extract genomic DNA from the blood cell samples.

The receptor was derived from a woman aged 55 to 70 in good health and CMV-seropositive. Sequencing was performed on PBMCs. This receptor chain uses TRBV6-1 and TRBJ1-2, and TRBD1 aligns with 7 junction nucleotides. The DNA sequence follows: TGTGCCATCCAACAACCGGGACAGACTTATGGCTACACCTTC. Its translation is CAIQQPGQTYGYTF.